This T cell receptor beta chain emerged from a study of blood T cell repertoires in COVID-19. This CDR3 comprises 19 residues. CDR1 is SGHTA and CDR2 is FQGNSA in the germline V gene. The V segment lost 5 bases and the J segment 6 bases; nucleotides outside the gene matches: 18. The table came from immunoSEQ multiplex PCR; TCRdb's copy has only in-frame clones and leaves some out. The top ten hold around 2.3% of the sample, which has some 270,000 clones, almost 90% seen once. This rearrangement joins TRBV7-2 to TRBJ2-3; 12 bases match TRBD2. The sequenced material came from peripheral blood. The receptor was derived from a woman between 55 and 75 years old with COVID-19, enrolled during active disease. CDR3 protein: CASSTRLAGAPFSSDTQYF. The DNA of the CDR3 is TGTGCCAGCAGCACCCGACTAGCGGGGGCTCCATTTTCATCGGATACGCAGTATTTT.